Ten or more counts support the clone carrying this T cell receptor (beta chain). The antigen remains undetermined. The CDR3 regions of TCR beta were amplified from RNA transcripts. An initial round of RT-PCR targeting the TCR CDR3 relied on the HTBI primer set. TCRdb re-called the multiplex PCR reads with MiXCR, one entry per CDR3 protein. The sample contains around 520,000 distinct CDR3 sequences, 12% to 15% of which appear only once. These data originate in a study of T cells in Graves' hyperthyroidism and ophthalmopathy. Broader study findings: Peripheral blood also featured most of the thyroid clonotypes expanded above 0.001.

Patients were aged 18 to 65, had disease duration under 2 months, and had newly diagnosed hyperthyroidism. Around 10 ml fresh peripheral blood yielded the PBMCs. Germline CDR1 and CDR2: SGHRS and YFSETQ. The CDR3 is 13 amino acids. The germline V and J ends were trimmed by 0 bases and 8 bases, with 11 bases remaining between them. This sequence was found in a woman aged 35 to 49 with Graves' hyperthyroidism. The sample was blood. The rearrangement joins TRBV5-1 to TRBJ1-2, with a weak D call TRBD1 (5 bases). The CDR3 spells CASSLVGQGGYTF. In DNA, the CDR3 is TGCGCCAGCAGCTTGGTGGGGCAAGGAGGCTACACCTTC.